Listed here are 3 T cell receptor beta chains from one sample, sequenced in a study of blood T cell repertoires in COVID-19 (dated by TCRdb to 2020 to 2022). Receptor amplification or capture employed the immunoSEQ multiplex PCR assay. What TCRdb holds here is the immuneACCESS table cut down to in-frame rearrangements. Part of the clones is not present; checked against another copy, under half of the missing clones reflect an unresolved V gene, and the others are unexplained. In this sample the table shows roughly 360,000 clones, 85% to 90% of which occur a single time. Of the sample, 0.97% is held by the ten largest clones. Sequenced sample: PBMCs or T cells enriched from blood (not recorded which). The receptors stem from a woman in her twenties or thirties with acute COVID-19.

The count of this clone is one. The CDR3 sequence: CASSSSPSGGGSEQYF. The CDR3, as DNA: TGTGCCAGCAGCTCTTCCCCTAGCGGGGGGGGCAGCGAGCAGTACTTC. The V gene is TRBV5-5, the J gene TRBJ2-7; 12 nucleotides agree with TRBD2. V gave up 3 bases and J gave up 6 bases; unmatched junction bases: 10. Germline V gene lookup returns CDR1 SGHKS and CDR2 YYEKEE (reference sequence). The length of the CDR3 is 16 residues.

This clone has a handful of counts. The chain links TRBV2 to TRBJ1-1; 7 bases fit TRBD1. Germline V gene lookup returns CDR1 SNHLY and CDR2 FYNNEI. The CDR3 has 12 residues. V dropped 2 bases and J dropped 10; count of bases not matched to a gene: 4. This CDR3 reads CASSEWAGGAFF. The CDR3 DNA is TGTGCCAGCAGTGAATGGGCAGGGGGAGCTTTCTTT.

CDR3 sequence: CASSTTGLSSYEQYF. In DNA form, the CDR3 reads TGTGCCAGCAGCACGACAGGCCTGAGCTCCTACGAGCAGTACTTC. The rearrangement joins TRBV5-6 to TRBJ2-7; D is possibly TRBD1 (6 bases). Trimming took off 4 bases at V and 0 bases at J, with 14 bases between the two ends. The CDR3 extends over 15 amino acids. Germline V CDR1 and CDR2: SGHDT, YYEEEE.